One T cell receptor (beta chain) is described in this entry. This record comes from a study of control samples from healthy donors and cancer patients. Germline loops: CDR1 PRHDT, CDR2 FYEKMQ (reference sequence). CDR3 length: 14 residues. Trimming took 8 bases from V and 2 from J; bases not matched to a gene: 2. TCRdb's table, derived via immunoSEQ multiplex PCR, lists solely in-frame clones and lacks some. The sample has 100,000 to 150,000 clones, 75% to 95% seen once. Sequencing was done on a sample of blood. This sequence was found in a man aged 40-49 years in good health. V is TRBV13 and J is TRBJ2-6; the match to TRBD2 covers 8 bases. Written as DNA, the CDR3 is TGTGCCAGCCAAGCGGGGGCTGGGGCCAACGTCCTGACTTTC. Translated: CASQAGAGANVLTF.